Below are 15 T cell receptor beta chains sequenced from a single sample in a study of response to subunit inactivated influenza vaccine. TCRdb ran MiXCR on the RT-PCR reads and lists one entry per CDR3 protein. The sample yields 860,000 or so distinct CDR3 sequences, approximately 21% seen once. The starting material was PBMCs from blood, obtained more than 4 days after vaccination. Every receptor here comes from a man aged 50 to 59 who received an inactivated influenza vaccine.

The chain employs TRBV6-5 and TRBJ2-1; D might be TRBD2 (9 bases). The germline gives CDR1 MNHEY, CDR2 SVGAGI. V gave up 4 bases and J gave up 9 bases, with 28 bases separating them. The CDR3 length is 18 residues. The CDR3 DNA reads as TGTGCCAGCAGTTCTGGACAGGGTCGTGGCGGGAGGGCGGCTGAGCAGTTCTTC. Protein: CASSSGQGRGGRAAEQFF.

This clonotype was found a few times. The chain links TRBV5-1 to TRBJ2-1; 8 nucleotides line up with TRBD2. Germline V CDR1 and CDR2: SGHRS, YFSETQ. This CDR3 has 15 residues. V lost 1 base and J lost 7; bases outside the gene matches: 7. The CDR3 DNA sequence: TGCGCCAGCAGCTTGAGTCTAGCGGGTTCGAATGAGCAGTTCTTC. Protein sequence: CASSLSLAGSNEQFF.

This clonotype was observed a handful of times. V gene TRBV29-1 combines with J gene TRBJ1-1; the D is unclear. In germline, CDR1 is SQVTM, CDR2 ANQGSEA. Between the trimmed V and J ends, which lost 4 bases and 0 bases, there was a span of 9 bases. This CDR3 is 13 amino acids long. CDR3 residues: CSVVGRMNTEAFF. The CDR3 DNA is TGCAGCGTTGTCGGACGTATGAACACTGAAGCTTTCTTT.

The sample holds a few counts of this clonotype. The CDR3 DNA reads as TGTGCCAGCAGTAGGGGAGGCCACTACGAGCAGTACTTC. This gives the protein CASSRGGHYEQYF. The chain combines TRBV5-6 with TRBJ2-7; D is possibly TRBD2 (6 bases). Germline V gene data show CDR1 as SGHDT and CDR2 as YYEEEE. The CDR3 length is 13 residues. Trimming shortened V by 5 bases and J by 3 bases, and 12 bases separated the two germline ends.

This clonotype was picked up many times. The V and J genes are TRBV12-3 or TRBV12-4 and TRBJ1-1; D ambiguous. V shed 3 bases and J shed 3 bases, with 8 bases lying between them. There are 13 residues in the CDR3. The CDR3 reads CASSFKRYTEAFF. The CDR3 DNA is TGTGCCAGCAGTTTCAAACGATACACTGAAGCTTTCTTT.

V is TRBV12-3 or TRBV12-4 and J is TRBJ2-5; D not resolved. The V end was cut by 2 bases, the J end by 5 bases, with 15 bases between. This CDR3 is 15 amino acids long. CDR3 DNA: TGTGCCAGCAGTTTATTTGGCCCCCTGGGGGAGACCCAGTACTTC. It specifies CASSLFGPLGETQYF.

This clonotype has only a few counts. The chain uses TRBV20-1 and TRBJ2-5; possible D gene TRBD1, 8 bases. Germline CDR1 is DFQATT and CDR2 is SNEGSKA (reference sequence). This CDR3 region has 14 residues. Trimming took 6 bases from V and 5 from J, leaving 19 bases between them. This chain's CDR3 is CSANRGRAGETQYF. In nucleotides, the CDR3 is TGCAGTGCCAACAGGGGGAGGGCCGGTGAGACCCAGTACTTC.

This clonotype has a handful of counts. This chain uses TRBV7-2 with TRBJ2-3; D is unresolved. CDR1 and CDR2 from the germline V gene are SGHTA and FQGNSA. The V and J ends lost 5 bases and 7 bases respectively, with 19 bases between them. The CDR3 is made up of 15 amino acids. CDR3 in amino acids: CASSTRGPKKNTQYF. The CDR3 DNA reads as TGTGCCAGCAGCACCCGAGGTCCCAAGAAGAATACGCAGTATTTT.

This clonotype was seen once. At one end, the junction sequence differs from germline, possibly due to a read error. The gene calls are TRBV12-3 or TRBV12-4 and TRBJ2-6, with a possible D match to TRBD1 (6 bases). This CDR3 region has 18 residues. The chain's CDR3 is CAISLGDIALSGANVLTF. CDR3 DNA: TGTGCCATCAGTTTAGGGGACATAGCGTTATCTGGGGCCAACGTCCTGACTTTC.

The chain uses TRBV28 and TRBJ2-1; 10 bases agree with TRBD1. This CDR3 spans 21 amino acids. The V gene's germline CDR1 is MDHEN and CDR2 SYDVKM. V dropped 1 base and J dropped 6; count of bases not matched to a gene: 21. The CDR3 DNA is TGTGCCAGCAGTTTATCTGTTTGGGCGGGCTTAGGGACAGGGGCGAGCAATGAGCAGTTCTTC. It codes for CASSLSVWAGLGTGASNEQFF.

CDR3 loop: CASRGPSGRAEQYF. CDR3 sequence (DNA): TGTGCCAGCAGAGGGCCTAGCGGGAGGGCCGAGCAGTACTTC. The chain carries TRBV12-3 or TRBV12-4 and TRBJ2-7, with 12 nucleotides matching TRBD2. This CDR3 is 14 amino acids long. V lost 6 bases, J lost 6 bases, and 6 bases stayed unmatched.

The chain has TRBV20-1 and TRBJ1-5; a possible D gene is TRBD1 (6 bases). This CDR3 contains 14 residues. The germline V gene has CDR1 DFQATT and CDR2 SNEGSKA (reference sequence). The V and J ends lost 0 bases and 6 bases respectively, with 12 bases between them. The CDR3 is CSARDGTWGQPQHF. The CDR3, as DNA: TGCAGTGCTAGAGATGGGACATGGGGTCAGCCCCAGCATTTT.

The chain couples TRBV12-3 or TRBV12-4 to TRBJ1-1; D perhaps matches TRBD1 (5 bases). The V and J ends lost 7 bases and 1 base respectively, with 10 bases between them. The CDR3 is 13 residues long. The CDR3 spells CASTRQSNTEAFF. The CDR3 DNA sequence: TGTGCCAGCACAAGACAGTCGAACACTGAAGCTTTCTTT.

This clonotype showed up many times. The CDR3 DNA reads as TGTGCCAGCAGCCCGGGACTAGCGGCCAACACCGGGGAGCTGTTTTTT. The encoded protein is CASSPGLAANTGELFF. This chain joins TRBV7-9 and TRBJ2-2; 11 positions match TRBD2. The CDR3 has 16 residues. Trimming removed 5 bases from V and 2 bases from J; junction bases left unmatched: 4. The germline V gene encodes CDR1 SEHNR and CDR2 FQNEAQ (reference sequence).

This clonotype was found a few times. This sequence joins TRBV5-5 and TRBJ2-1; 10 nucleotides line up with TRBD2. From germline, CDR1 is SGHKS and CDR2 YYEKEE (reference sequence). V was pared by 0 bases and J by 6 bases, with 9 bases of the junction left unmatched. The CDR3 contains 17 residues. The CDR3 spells CASSLAARTSGINEQFF. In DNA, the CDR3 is TGTGCCAGCAGCTTGGCCGCGAGGACTAGCGGCATCAATGAGCAGTTCTTC.